This T cell receptor (beta chain) was sequenced during a study of CD8 T cells in ankylosing spondylitis. On this clonotype: Its target is not known.

Study-wide results and caveats: What seemed typical of ankylosing spondylitis blood was a TCR beta motif built from several highly homologous variants. Within matched ankylosing spondylitis synovial fluid, disease-linked clones were reportedly significantly enriched. CD8+ by phenotype, disease-linked clones were relatively rare in peripheral blood.

Germline V gives CDR1 DFQATT, CDR2 SNEGSKA (reference sequence). Germline trimming cut 6 bases from V and 2 bases from J; bases unmatched to any gene: 12. This CDR3 region has 15 residues. Generation of TCR beta libraries employed quantitative 5'-RACE incorporating molecular barcodes. Each CDR3 protein is one row after TCRdb ran MiXCR on the 5' RACE reads. The sample has a few hundred thousand distinct CDR3 sequences, roughly 17% seen once. This clonotype was sampled from a male donor with ankylosing spondylitis. Sequenced material: blood, either unsorted or a sorted T cell fraction (not recorded which). The V call is TRBV20-1, the J call TRBJ2-7; 8 nucleotides align to TRBD1. As DNA, the CDR3 is TGCAGTGCCAAGGGACAGGCCAAAGGCACCTACGAGCAGTACTTC. It encodes CSAKGQAKGTYEQYF.